This T cell receptor beta chain was documented in a study of graft-versus-host responses after intestinal transplantation. Background on the study: Transplant recipients had multivisceral, liver-intestinal, or isolated intestinal grafts. Points from the study as a whole: Maximum circulating GvH clone levels tracked with early post-transplant HvG decreases.

Regarding this clone: Its antigen is currently unknown.

The CDR3 totals 13 residues. The V gene's germline CDR1 is MNHNS and CDR2 SASEGT. The V and J ends lost 4 bases and 8 bases, in that order; junction bases with no gene match: 6. Produced via immunoSEQ multiplex PCR; TCRdb's table is partial and in-frame only. The data contain approximately 97,000 clones, 91% of them singletons. This sequence was found in a human donor who was the organ donor for an intestinal transplant. The material was unstimulated CD4+ T cells sorted from spleen or lymph node cells, obtained before transplant. The V gene is TRBV6-1, the J gene TRBJ1-2; 8 positions agree with TRBD1. CDR3 in amino acids: CASSADRVDGYTF. For the CDR3, the DNA is TGTGCCAGCAGTGCGGACAGGGTAGACGGCTACACCTTC.